One and the same sample provided the 3 T cell receptor beta chains below, sequenced in a study of T cell responses to AZD1222 COVID-19 vaccine. Clones were read by immunoSEQ multiplex PCR, and TCRdb kept only the in-frame ones, dropping some. The sample includes around 130,000 clones, approximately 90% seen only once; the top ten take about 3%. The sample here was peripheral blood, taken 28 days after the second AZD1222 dose. Receptor source: an adult who received the AZD1222 COVID-19 vaccine.

This chain joins TRBV5-8 and TRBJ1-5; D unclear. V lost 1 base, J lost 4 bases, and 6 bases lay in between. Looked up from germline, CDR1 is SGHTS and CDR2 is YDEGEE. This CDR3 has 13 residues. This CDR3 is CASSLSKNQPQHF. In DNA form, the CDR3 reads TGTGCCAGCAGCTTGTCAAAGAATCAGCCCCAGCATTTT. Supplemented by reference TRBV5-8 and TRBJ1-5, the full variable domain reads EAGVTQSPTHLIKTRGQQATLRCSPISGHTSVYWYQQALGLGLQFLLWYDEGEERNRGNFPPRFSGRQFPNYSSELNVNALELEDSALYLCASSLSKNQPQHFGDGTRLSIL.

The J gene is TRBJ2-1, the V gene TRBV6-2 or TRBV6-3; TRBD2 matches 7 bases. CDR1 is MNHEY, CDR2 SVGEGT, per germline. The CDR3 has 18 amino acids. The ends lost 0 bases at V and 4 bases at J; junction bases unmatched: 12. CDR3: CASSYSKELGGRYNEQFF. The DNA for the CDR3 is TGTGCCAGCAGTTACTCGAAGGAGTTGGGCGGGAGATACAATGAGCAGTTCTTC.

The chain joins TRBV12-5 to TRBJ1-1; D gene ambiguous. The CDR3 covers 12 residues. The V and J ends lost 3 bases and 7 bases respectively, with 9 bases between them. Looked up from germline, CDR1 is LGHNT and CDR2 is FRNRAP. The CDR3 sequence is CASGFDDIEAFF. CDR3 DNA sequence: TGTGCTAGTGGTTTTGACGACATTGAAGCTTTCTTT.